Presented here are 19 T cell receptor beta chains from one specimen sequenced in a study of blood T cells in healthy people across ages. Primers used in a second PCR of about 7 to 12 cycles were a sample-barcoded 5' primer and a J-beta primer mix. TCRdb recomputed calls from the 5' RACE reads with MiXCR, one row per CDR3 protein. The repertoire consists of hundreds of thousands of distinct CDR3 sequences, with 52% occurring once and the leading ten covering about 13%. The material sequenced was blood. The receptors derive from a woman at least 80 years old in good health.

In its sample, this clonotype was seen a few times. This clone may be a read error of a much larger clone one base away. V gene TRBV7-9 combines with J gene TRBJ2-4, with 7 bases lining up with TRBD1. J was trimmed by 6 bases and V by 5 bases; bases with no gene match: 7. From germline, CDR1 is SEHNR and CDR2 FQNEAQ (reference sequence). The CDR3 contains 14 residues. In DNA, the CDR3 is TGTGCCAGCAGCGTAGACAGGGATGGAAACATTCAGTACTTC. Protein: CASSVDRDGNIQYF.

This clonotype was counted once. The chain uses TRBV6-4 and TRBJ2-1; D not resolved. V lost 0 bases, J lost 1 base, and 7 bases lay in between. The CDR3 contains 15 residues. Germline V gene lookup returns CDR1 MRHNA and CDR2 SNTAGT. Written as DNA, the CDR3 is TGTGCCAGCAGTGACTCGGTGGCTTCCTACAATGAGCAGTTCTTC. As protein: CASSDSVASYNEQFF.

This clonotype has more than one count but fewer than ten. The V gene is TRBV6-6, the J gene TRBJ1-4; perhaps TRBD1 as D (5 bases). CDR3 length: 12 amino acids. The V gene's germline CDR1 is MNHNY and CDR2 SVGAGI (reference sequence). V was trimmed by 2 bases and J by 8 bases, leaving 6 bases between them. CDR3 amino acids: CASSYGGEKLFF. CDR3 DNA sequence: TGTGCCAGCAGTTACGGGGGGGAAAAACTGTTTTTT.

V and J are TRBV29-1 and TRBJ2-2, with TRBD2 identical over 7 bases. V lost 4 bases to trimming and J lost 3 bases; unmatched junction nucleotides: 5. The CDR3 has 14 amino acids. Germline values: CDR1 SQVTM, CDR2 ANQGSEA. CDR3 nucleotide sequence: TGCAGCGTTGCCAGCGGGGTGTACACCGGGGAGCTGTTTTTT. Its protein is CSVASGVYTGELFF.

This clonotype has a handful of counts. The rearrangement links TRBV7-2 to TRBJ1-1; D is unresolved. The germline V and J ends were trimmed by 0 bases and 4 bases, with 9 bases remaining between them. Per the germline V gene, CDR1 is SGHTA and CDR2 is FQGNSA. CDR3 length equals 14 residues. DNA for the CDR3: TGTGCCAGCAGCTTAGCCGATTTGGGCACTGAAGCTTTCTTT. Translated, it gives CASSLADLGTEAFF.

The chain carries TRBV24-1 and TRBJ1-4; perhaps TRBD1 as D (5 bases). The V and J ends lost 2 bases and 8 bases respectively, with 11 bases between them. From germline, CDR1 is KGHDR and CDR2 SFDVKD. This CDR3 spans 14 amino acids. The CDR3 DNA is TGTGCCACCAGTGATTCGGGGGGAAACGAAAAACTGTTTTTT. This codes for CATSDSGGNEKLFF.

The J gene is TRBJ2-1, the V gene TRBV29-1; 10 bases line up with TRBD1. The CDR3 spans 14 residues. V lost 4 bases, J lost 5 bases, and 5 bases stayed unmatched. Germline V lookup: CDR1 SQVTM, CDR2 ANQGSEA. Here the CDR3 reads CSVVRQGADNEQFF. In DNA, the CDR3 is TGCAGCGTTGTGCGACAGGGGGCCGACAATGAGCAGTTCTTC.

This chain uses TRBV20-1 with TRBJ2-5; D is possibly TRBD1 or TRBD2 (5 bases each). V gave up 6 bases and J gave up 5 bases, with 19 bases separating them. CDR1 is DFQATT, CDR2 SNEGSKA, per germline (reference sequence). CDR3 size: 14 residues. The CDR3 here is CSAPSRDWGETQYF. CDR3 coding DNA: TGCAGTGCGCCGAGCAGGGATTGGGGGGAGACCCAGTACTTC.

The genes are TRBV12-3 or TRBV12-4 and TRBJ1-2; D is perhaps TRBD1 (6 bases). Trimming took off 10 bases at V and 3 bases at J, with 21 bases between the two ends. This CDR3 has 15 residues. CDR3 nucleotide sequence: TGTGCCACTGCGGGCCCCCAGGGGCTCTACTATGGCTACACCTTC. This encodes CATAGPQGLYYGYTF.

Remarks on this clonotype: One junction end does not reproduce the germline sequence, and a read error may be involved. The rearrangement joins TRBV2 to TRBJ2-7, with D perhaps TRBD1 or TRBD2 (5 bases each). The germline gives CDR1 SNHLY, CDR2 FYNNEI. This CDR3 spans 14 amino acids. For the CDR3, the DNA is TGTGCCGGCAGTTATTTCGGGGCAGGCTACGAGCAGTACTTC. As protein: CAGSYFGAGYEQYF.

To note about this clonotype: Relative to the germline gene, one junction end is altered; a read error may explain this. The V gene is TRBV3-1, the J gene TRBJ1-1, with D uncertain. The germline V gene has CDR1 LGHDT and CDR2 YNNKEL (reference sequence). This CDR3 has 14 amino acids. The CDR3 here is CTSSLPGQVAEAFF. The CDR3, as DNA: TGTACCAGCAGCCTCCCCGGCCAGGTCGCTGAAGCTTTCTTT. Based on the CDR3 plus reference TRBV3-1 and TRBJ1-1, the full variable domain is DTAVSQTPKYLVTQMGNDKSIKCEQNLGHDTMYWYKQDSKKFLKIMFSYNNKELIINETVPNRFSPKSPDKAHLNLHINSLELGDSAVYFCTSSLPGQVAEAFFGQGTRLTVV.

With respect to this clonotype: A much larger clonotype is one base distant, so this may be a read error. The V call is TRBV28, the J call TRBJ2-1; possibly TRBD1 for D (5 bases). CDR1 and CDR2 (germline): MDHEN, SYDVKM. CDR3 length: 15 residues. V lost 10 bases, J lost 0 bases, and 16 bases lay in between. This CDR3 reads CANTQSRVSYNEQFF. As DNA, the CDR3 is TGTGCCAACACCCAATCCAGGGTCTCCTACAATGAGCAGTTCTTC.

The chain joins TRBV20-1 to TRBJ2-3; D remains ambiguous. This CDR3 is built from 13 residues. The V and J ends lost 0 bases and 0 bases respectively, with 4 bases between them. Germline-derived CDR1 and CDR2 are DFQATT and SNEGSKA (reference sequence). This CDR3 reads CSARERSTDTQYF. In DNA, the CDR3 is TGCAGTGCTAGAGAGCGAAGCACAGATACGCAGTATTTT.

The chain combines TRBV5-4 with TRBJ1-2; D might be TRBD1 (5 bases). Per the germline V gene, CDR1 is SGHNT and CDR2 is YYREEE (reference sequence). CDR3 length equals 15 residues. V lost 0 bases to trimming and J lost 4 bases, with 13 bases between them. CDR3 in amino acids: CASSLASAGSYGYTF. The CDR3 region has the DNA TGTGCCAGCAGCTTGGCATCAGCAGGGTCCTATGGCTACACCTTC.

V gene TRBV6-5 combines with J gene TRBJ1-2; the D is unclear. CDR1 and CDR2 (germline): MNHEY, SVGAGI. The V and J ends lost 4 bases and 6 bases respectively, with 15 bases between them. The CDR3 length is 14 residues. The CDR3 nucleotides read TGTGCCAGCAGTTTCCTTTTAGTACCGGATGGCTACACCTTC. This translates into CASSFLLVPDGYTF.

This chain connects TRBV28 to TRBJ2-3, with D tentatively TRBD2 (5 bases). V was clipped by 5 bases and J by 0 bases, with 9 bases between them. The length of the CDR3 is 14 residues. Germline loops: CDR1 MDHEN, CDR2 SYDVKM. CDR3 DNA: TGTGCCAGCAGTCGGGATCCTAGCACAGATACGCAGTATTTT. This translates into CASSRDPSTDTQYF.

This chain uses TRBV12-3 or TRBV12-4 with TRBJ2-3; 15 nucleotides line up with TRBD2. CDR3 length equals 17 residues. The junction had 4 bases not matched to a gene; V was cut back by 5 bases and J by 1 base. CDR3: CASSRTSGGVGTDTQYF. The CDR3 DNA reads as TGTGCCAGCAGTCGGACTAGCGGGGGGGTAGGCACAGATACGCAGTATTTT.

The table lists this clonotype with many counts. V gene TRBV5-1 combines with J gene TRBJ2-1; D gene unclear. CDR3 length: 14 residues. Germline V gene data show CDR1 as SGHRS and CDR2 as YFSETQ. The V gene lost 0 bases and the J gene lost 7 bases, with 11 bases spanning the gap. The CDR3 DNA sequence: TGCGCCAGCAGCTTGGGCGGTTTAGGGAATGAGCAGTTCTTC. Translating gives CASSLGGLGNEQFF.

Concerning this clonotype: An end of the junction differs from the germline gene, which may be a read error. The chain links TRBV7-3 to TRBJ2-3; 10 positions match TRBD1. The CDR3 is 17 amino acids. CDR1 is SGHTA, CDR2 FQGTGA, per germline. The CDR3 loop reads CAGSPNPGQGHSDTQYF. In DNA form, the CDR3 reads TGTGCCGGCAGCCCCAACCCGGGACAGGGGCACTCAGATACGCAGTATTTT.